The clone carrying this TCR beta chain was seen at least ten times. The antigen remains undetermined. This specimen comes from a study of glioma-infiltrating T cells. Study-level results: Only very few CDR3 sequences appeared in both tissue and blood. Gliomas, especially low-grade, showed above-expected tissue-blood divergence; non-neoplastic patients showed below.

Amplification of TCR alpha and beta CDR3 regions from RNA used iRepertoire nested multiplex PCR. Input was roughly 100-450 ng of tissue mRNA or PBMC total RNA. TCRdb re-derived calls from the multiplex PCR reads in MiXCR, one entry per CDR3 protein. The table lists tens of thousands of distinct CDR3 sequences, about 40% of them singletons. Trimming cost V 5 bases and J 4 bases; bases outside gene matches: 5. The germline V gene has CDR1 MDHEN and CDR2 SYDVKM. The CDR3 has 15 residues. The rearrangement joins TRBV28 to TRBJ2-3, with 11 positions matching TRBD2. The sequence was collected from a human donor with low-grade glioma or glioblastoma, undergoing nonglioma brain surgery, or in good health (not recorded which). Specimen: glioma tissue, nonneoplastic brain tissue, or PBMCs (not recorded which). CDR3 coding DNA: TGTGCCAGCAGTACCCCGGGACTAGCGGCAGATACGCAGTATTTT. This gives the protein CASSTPGLAADTQYF. Complete variable domain (other parts from reference TRBV28 and TRBJ2-3): DVKVTQSSRYLVKRTGEKVFLECVQDMDHENMFWYRQDPGLGLRLIYFSYDVKMKEKGDIPEGYSVSREKKERFSLILESASTNQTSMYLCASSTPGLAADTQYFGPGTRLTVL.